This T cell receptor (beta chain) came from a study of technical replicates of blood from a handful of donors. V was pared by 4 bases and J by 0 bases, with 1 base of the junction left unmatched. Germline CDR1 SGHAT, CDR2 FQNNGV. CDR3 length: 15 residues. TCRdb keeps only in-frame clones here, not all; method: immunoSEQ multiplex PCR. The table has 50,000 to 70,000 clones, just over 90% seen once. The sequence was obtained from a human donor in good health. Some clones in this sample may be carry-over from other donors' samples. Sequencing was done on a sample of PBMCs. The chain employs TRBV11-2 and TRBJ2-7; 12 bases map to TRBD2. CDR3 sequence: CASSWTSGNSYEQYF. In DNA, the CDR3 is TGTGCCAGCAGCTGGACTAGCGGGAACTCCTACGAGCAGTACTTC.